These T cell receptor beta chains were read from a single sample in a study of blood T cell repertoires in COVID-19. Only in-frame clones appear in the TCRdb table, and some are missing; sequencing was by immunoSEQ multiplex PCR. Of 100,000 to 150,000 clones listed, 75% to 90% are singletons. The sample was PBMCs or T cells enriched from blood (not recorded which). These receptors were obtained from a woman aged 50 to 60 who had recovered from COVID-19. CDR3s include the opening cysteine and the closing phenylalanine or tryptophan. D genes are given only for firm matches. Not all rows give a size; the values are once, few, many and, for expanded clones, a class.

d_gene: .; abundance: once; j_gene: TRBJ2-7; v_gene: TRBV7-8; CDR3nt: TGTGCCAGCAGCTTAGCCACCGGAACAGGGGAGGTATCCTACGAGCAGTACTTC; CDR3aa: CASSLATGTGEVSYEQYF
d_gene: .; abundance: .; j_gene: TRBJ2-7; v_gene: TRBV30; CDR3nt: TGTGCCTGGAGTAGGGGGAAAGTAACCTACGAGCAGTACTTC; CDR3aa: CAWSRGKVTYEQYF
d_gene: .; abundance: .; j_gene: TRBJ2-1; v_gene: TRBV2; CDR3nt: TGTGCCAGCAGGAGACTAGTAACAGGCCATGAGCAGTTCTTC; CDR3aa: CASRRLVTGHEQFF
d_gene: .; abundance: .; j_gene: TRBJ1-4; v_gene: TRBV11-2; CDR3nt: TGTGCCAGCAGCTTAGATCTGGGGGAGGCTAATGAAAAACTGTTTTTT; CDR3aa: CASSLDLGEANEKLFF
d_gene: .; abundance: .; j_gene: TRBJ2-5; v_gene: TRBV18; CDR3nt: TGTGCCAGCTCACCACAGGAGCAGACCCAGTACTTC; CDR3aa: CASSPQEQTQYF
d_gene: .; abundance: .; j_gene: TRBJ1-2; v_gene: TRBV5-1; CDR3nt: TGCGCCAGCAGCTTTCAACCACAGGGTGGCTATGGCTACACCTTC; CDR3aa: CASSFQPQGGYGYTF
d_gene: .; abundance: .; j_gene: TRBJ2-7; v_gene: TRBV7-9; CDR3nt: TGTGCCAGCAGCTTAACGGGGTCGCCCTACGAGCAGTACTTC; CDR3aa: CASSLTGSPYEQYF
d_gene: .; abundance: .; j_gene: TRBJ2-1; v_gene: TRBV5-1; CDR3nt: TGCGCCAGCACGGACGGGGTTGGGAATGAGCAGTTCTTC; CDR3aa: CASTDGVGNEQFF
d_gene: TRBD1; abundance: .; j_gene: TRBJ2-5; v_gene: TRBV5-8; CDR3nt: TGTGCCAGCAGCTCTGGCAGACAGGGGAGGAAAGAGACCCAGTACTTC; CDR3aa: CASSSGRQGRKETQYF
d_gene: .; abundance: .; j_gene: TRBJ1-6; v_gene: TRBV4-3; CDR3nt: TGCGCCAGCAGCCCCGAGGGGAGGAATTCACCCCTCCACTTT; CDR3aa: CASSPEGRNSPLHF
d_gene: .; abundance: .; j_gene: TRBJ2-7; v_gene: TRBV13; CDR3nt: TGTGCCAGCAGCTTAGATATGGGCGTTGCCTCCTACGAGCAGTACTTC; CDR3aa: CASSLDMGVASYEQYF
d_gene: TRBD1; abundance: .; j_gene: TRBJ1-2; v_gene: TRBV7-9; CDR3nt: TGTGCCAGCATTCCGGGACAGGGTCTAGTATATGGCTACACCTTC; CDR3aa: CASIPGQGLVYGYTF
d_gene: TRBD2; abundance: .; j_gene: TRBJ2-5; v_gene: TRBV27; CDR3nt: TGTGCCAGCAGTTTATCCCCGGGGGGTCAAGAGACCCAGTACTTC; CDR3aa: CASSLSPGGQETQYF
d_gene: .; abundance: .; j_gene: TRBJ1-1; v_gene: TRBV10-1; CDR3nt: TGCGCCAGCAGTACCGGACAGTTCACTGAAGCTTTCTTT; CDR3aa: CASSTGQFTEAFF
d_gene: TRBD2; abundance: .; j_gene: TRBJ2-1; v_gene: TRBV27; CDR3nt: TGTGCCAGCAGTTTATTCGGGACTAGCGGGGGGCCCGTAACGGAGCAGTTCTTC; CDR3aa: CASSLFGTSGGPVTEQFF
d_gene: TRBD1; abundance: .; j_gene: TRBJ2-2; v_gene: TRBV7-8; CDR3nt: TGTGCCAGCAGCTTAGGGACAGGGGCCACCGGGGAGCTGTTTTTT; CDR3aa: CASSLGTGATGELFF
d_gene: .; abundance: .; j_gene: TRBJ1-4; v_gene: TRBV6-2/TRBV6-3; CDR3nt: TGTGCCAGCAGTTACGTGGGGGCACGTGAAAAACTGTTTTTT; CDR3aa: CASSYVGAREKLFF
d_gene: TRBD2; abundance: .; j_gene: TRBJ2-1; v_gene: TRBV14; CDR3nt: TGTGCCAGCAGCCAGACCCACCTTGGCCGGGGGGGCTATCTTGAGCAGTTCTTC; CDR3aa: CASSQTHLGRGGYLEQFF
d_gene: TRBD1; abundance: .; j_gene: TRBJ2-7; v_gene: TRBV2; CDR3nt: TGTGCCAGCAGTCCCGGACAGGGTTCCTCTGCGTGGCAGTACTTC; CDR3aa: CASSPGQGSSAWQYF
d_gene: TRBD1; abundance: .; j_gene: TRBJ1-2; v_gene: TRBV12-5; CDR3nt: TGTGCTAGTGGTTTGGCCGGGACAGCTACGAACTATGGCTACACCTTC; CDR3aa: CASGLAGTATNYGYTF
d_gene: TRBD1; abundance: .; j_gene: TRBJ1-2; v_gene: TRBV7-9; CDR3nt: TGTGCCAGCAGCGGGGACAGGGCAAATGGCTACACCTTC; CDR3aa: CASSGDRANGYTF
d_gene: .; abundance: .; j_gene: TRBJ1-1; v_gene: TRBV4-3; CDR3nt: TGCGCCAGCAGCCAAGAAGACAGGTTCTCTTCTGAAGCTTTCTTT; CDR3aa: CASSQEDRFSSEAFF
d_gene: .; abundance: .; j_gene: TRBJ1-4; v_gene: TRBV7-2; CDR3nt: TGTGCCAGCAGCTTAGTCGACAGTGATTGGGAAAAACTGTTTTTT; CDR3aa: CASSLVDSDWEKLFF
d_gene: .; abundance: .; j_gene: TRBJ1-1; v_gene: TRBV4-1; CDR3nt: TGCGCCAGCAGCCAAACAGGGAACACTGAAGCTTTCTTT; CDR3aa: CASSQTGNTEAFF
d_gene: .; abundance: .; j_gene: TRBJ2-1; v_gene: TRBV2; CDR3nt: TGTGCCAGCAGGCCTAGGGGGAATGAGCAGTTCTTC; CDR3aa: CASRPRGNEQFF
d_gene: TRBD1; abundance: .; j_gene: TRBJ1-2; v_gene: TRBV15; CDR3nt: TGTGCCACCAGCAGAGATTCGGGGACAGGGGTATCTGGCTACACCTTC; CDR3aa: CATSRDSGTGVSGYTF
d_gene: TRBD1; abundance: .; j_gene: TRBJ2-5; v_gene: TRBV4-1; CDR3nt: TGCGCCAGCAGCCAAGTCAGGACAGGGTGGGGAGAGACCCAGTACTTC; CDR3aa: CASSQVRTGWGETQYF
d_gene: TRBD2; abundance: .; j_gene: TRBJ2-5; v_gene: TRBV7-3; CDR3nt: TGTGCCAGCAGCCAATCTAGCGGGGCGGGAGAGACCCAGTACTTC; CDR3aa: CASSQSSGAGETQYF
d_gene: TRBD1; abundance: .; j_gene: TRBJ2-7; v_gene: TRBV29-1; CDR3nt: TGCAGCGTTGGGCCCCGGGACAGCTCCTACGAGCAGTACTTC; CDR3aa: CSVGPRDSSYEQYF
d_gene: TRBD1; abundance: .; j_gene: TRBJ1-2; v_gene: TRBV10-3; CDR3nt: TGTGCCATCAGGGGGACAGACAACTATGGCTACACCTTC; CDR3aa: CAIRGTDNYGYTF
d_gene: .; abundance: .; j_gene: TRBJ1-6; v_gene: TRBV2; CDR3nt: TGTGCCACAAATTTCTACTATAATTCACCCCTCCACTTT; CDR3aa: CATNFYYNSPLHF
d_gene: .; abundance: .; j_gene: TRBJ2-7; v_gene: TRBV10-3; CDR3nt: TGTGCTAATGGACTTTCCCGATACGAGCAGTACTTC; CDR3aa: CANGLSRYEQYF
d_gene: .; abundance: .; j_gene: TRBJ2-7; v_gene: TRBV19; CDR3nt: TGTGCCAGTAGTATGGTAGGGGTGGAGCAGTACTTC; CDR3aa: CASSMVGVEQYF
d_gene: TRBD1; abundance: .; j_gene: TRBJ2-5; v_gene: TRBV15; CDR3nt: TGTGCCACCAGCAGAGATAAAGGGGGCGCAAAGACCCAGTACTTC; CDR3aa: CATSRDKGGAKTQYF
d_gene: TRBD1; abundance: .; j_gene: TRBJ2-1; v_gene: TRBV5-1; CDR3nt: TGCGCCAGCAGCTTCCCCCGAACCGGGACAGGGGGAAATGAGCAGTTCTTC; CDR3aa: CASSFPRTGTGGNEQFF